This TCR beta chain was sequenced during a study of cytomegalovirus exposure and HLA in healthy donors. It was with 60 Vbeta and 13 Jbeta primers that the PCR ran. Using immunoSEQ multiplex PCR, the repertoire was profiled, and TCRdb retains in-frame clones only, with some absent. Seen in this sample are 200,000 to 250,000 clones; the ten most common clones hold around 1.1%. General study findings and limits: CMV serostatus was the sole immune exposure information available.

Germline CDR1 is PRHDT and CDR2 is FYEKMQ (reference sequence). Trimming removed 5 bases from V and 4 bases from J, with 15 bases in between. This CDR3 contains 15 residues. Notes on this clone: Its target is unknown.

The sequenced sample consisted of PBMCs. The genes are TRBV13 and TRBJ1-3; possibly TRBD1 for D (6 bases). The sequence was collected from a girl under 10 years old in good health and CMV-seropositive. The CDR3 sequence: CASSVQGKAGNTIYF. DNA of the CDR3: TGTGCCAGCAGCGTACAGGGAAAGGCCGGAAACACCATATATTTT.